Below, 10 T cell receptor beta chains from the same sample are listed, as sequenced in a study of Ad26.COV2.S vaccination and SARS-CoV-2 variants. Generated by immunoSEQ multiplex PCR, the TCRdb table keeps only in-frame clones and is missing some. The sample carries more than 350,000 clones, around 90% recorded once. Documented treatment: about 20 received Ad26.COV2.S at low or high dose, single or two shots; several received placebo; per-sample allocation not given. After the first vaccine or placebo injection, samples were drawn on day 63. The specimen comprised peripheral blood, sampled in a trial of Ad26.COV2.S vaccine versus placebo. These receptors all stem from a person aged 18-60 years who received the Ad26.COV2.S COVID-19 vaccine or a placebo.

The chain has TRBV24-1 and TRBJ2-1, with D unclear. Trimming removed 4 bases at V and 12 bases at J, with 18 bases between. Per germline, CDR1 KGHDR and CDR2 SFDVKD. This CDR3 comprises 14 residues. The CDR3 is CATSEPDERSAQFF. The CDR3 DNA reads as TGTGCCACCAGTGAGCCGGACGAGAGGTCGGCGCAGTTCTTC.

J is TRBJ2-7 and V is TRBV30, with D unresolved. Trimming took 2 bases from V and 6 from J, leaving 14 bases between them. The CDR3 sequence is 13 residues long. CDR1 and CDR2 from the germline V gene are GTSNPN and SVGIG (reference sequence). CDR3 sequence (DNA): TGTGCCTGGAGTCTGACTGGGGTGGGCGAGCAGTACTTC. Translating it yields CAWSLTGVGEQYF. Variable domain in full (rest from reference TRBV30 and TRBJ2-7): SQTIHQWPATLVQPVGSPLSLECTVEGTSNPNLYWYRQAAGRGLQLLFYSVGIGQISSEVPQNLSASRPQDRQFILSSKKLLLSDSGFYLCAWSLTGVGEQYFGPGTRLTVT.

The chain joins TRBV11-2 to TRBJ2-7, with TRBD2 identical over 8 bases. V was clipped by 4 bases and J by 6 bases; unmatched bases: 17. The CDR3 is made up of 17 amino acids. Per germline, CDR1 SGHAT and CDR2 FQNNGV. CDR3: CASSSGRGGAIDGEQYF. CDR3 bases: TGTGCCAGCAGCTCGGGTCGGGGGGGAGCAATTGATGGCGAGCAGTACTTC. Filled out from reference TRBV11-2 and TRBJ2-7, the complete variable domain reads EAGVAQSPRYKIIEKRQSVAFWCNPISGHATLYWYQQILGQGPKLLIQFQNNGVVDDSQLPKDRFSAERLKGVDSTLKIQPAKLEDSAVYLCASSSGRGGAIDGEQYFGPGTRLTVT.

This sequence joins TRBV15 and TRBJ2-3, with D maybe TRBD2 (5 bases). Germline V gene sequence: CDR1 LNHNV, CDR2 YYDKDF (reference sequence). This CDR3 has 15 amino acids. Trimming removed 0 bases at V and 1 base at J, with 8 bases between. CDR3 bases: TGTGCCACCAGCAGAGAGCGGGCCCGCACAGATACGCAGTATTTT. Translation: CATSRERARTDTQYF.

This clone was detected only once. This sequence joins TRBV7-2 and TRBJ1-1; D is ambiguous. CDR1 is SGHTA and CDR2 is FQGNSA in the germline V gene. Trimming took off 2 bases at V and 4 bases at J, with 17 bases between the two ends. CDR3 length: 16 amino acids. The CDR3 DNA follows: TGTGCCAGCAGCTTATATCACGGGCCCCGGGGCACTGAAGCTTTCTTT. Protein sequence: CASSLYHGPRGTEAFF. The entire variable domain, with the rest obtained from reference TRBV7-2 and TRBJ1-1, is as follows: GAGVSQSPSNKVTEKGKDVELRCDPISGHTALYWYRQSLGQGLEFLIYFQGNSAPDKSGLPSDRFSAERTGGSVSTLTIQRTQQEDSAVYLCASSLYHGPRGTEAFFGQGTRLTVV.

V is TRBV11-2 and J is TRBJ1-1, with TRBD1 matching 10 bases. In germline, CDR1 is SGHAT, CDR2 FQNNGV. The CDR3 consists of 15 residues. V was clipped by 4 bases and J by 1 base; unmatched bases: 3. The CDR3 spells CASSSTGGSNTEAFF. CDR3 nucleotide sequence: TGTGCCAGCAGCTCGACAGGGGGCTCGAACACTGAAGCTTTCTTT.

CDR3 nucleotide sequence: TGTGCCAGCAGCAAGTCCCCTGGGCGGGCCCTCTCCTACGAGCAGTACTTC. Translating it yields CASSKSPGRALSYEQYF. The chain links TRBV7-8 to TRBJ2-7, with D possibly TRBD2 on 5 matching bases. Trimming left V 5 bases short and J 0 bases short, with 20 bases between. Germline assignment: CDR1 SGHVS and CDR2 FQNEAQ. This CDR3 comprises 17 residues.

J is TRBJ2-2 and V is TRBV24-1, with 7 bases that match TRBD2. The V and J ends lost 9 bases and 5 bases, in that order; junction bases with no gene match: 11. Germline CDR1 is KGHDR and CDR2 is SFDVKD. The CDR3 consists of 15 residues. CDR3 DNA: TGTGCCACCGGTATGGGGGGGGGTCATACCGGGGAGCTGTTTTTT. Protein product: CATGMGGGHTGELFF.

Only one count was recorded for this clone. The chain employs TRBV7-3 and TRBJ2-1; 10 bases agree with TRBD2. With 4 bases clipped from V and 5 bases from J, the junction kept 11 bases outside the gene matches. CDR3 length equals 17 residues. Germline CDR1 SGHTA, CDR2 FQGTGA. The DNA for the CDR3 is TGTGCCAGCAGCTCACGTCGGGAGCGGGAGGGCCACAATGAGCAGTTCTTC. Amino acid sequence: CASSSRREREGHNEQFF.

V is TRBV5-1 and J is TRBJ2-2; D is possibly TRBD2 (6 bases). Germline CDR1 SGHRS, CDR2 YFSETQ. This CDR3 has 17 amino acids. V was pared by 3 bases and J by 2 bases, with 17 bases between. The CDR3 protein is CASSSLGGWGNTGELFF. In DNA form, the CDR3 reads TGCGCCAGCAGCTCCCTCGGAGGGTGGGGCAACACCGGGGAGCTGTTTTTT. The full variable domain, with the rest looked up from reference TRBV5-1 and TRBJ2-2, is KAGVTQTPRYLIKTRGQQVTLSCSPISGHRSVSWYQQTPGQGLQFLFEYFSETQRNKGNFPGRFSGRQFSNSRSEMNVSTLELGDSALYLCASSSLGGWGNTGELFFGEGSRLTVL.